Listed below are T cell receptor beta chains from one sample, sequenced in a study of blood T cell repertoires in COVID-19. Sequencing used immunoSEQ multiplex PCR; TCRdb keeps in-frame clones, though not all of them. Of a few hundred thousand clones in the sample, around 83% were seen once. The sample consisted of PBMCs or T cells enriched from blood (not recorded which). The receptors shown here come from a woman between 50 and 59 years old who had recovered from COVID-19. Each CDR3 is given with its conserved first and last residue. D genes are given only for firm matches. A clone size is listed for some rows: how often the clone was seen (once, few, many), or a class if it is expanded.

TRBV7-2	NA	NA	TRBJ2-6	TGTGCCAGCAGCCTAATCGCAGGGCGTGGGGCCAACGTCCTGACTTTC	CASSLIAGRGANVLTF
TRBV29-1	NA	NA	TRBJ2-2	TGCAGCGCCGGACACCTATCCACCGGGGAGCTGTTTTTT	CSAGHLSTGELFF
TRBV4-3	NA	NA	TRBJ2-7	TGCGCCAGCAGCCAAGACACGGGGAGGGAGCAGTACTTC	CASSQDTGREQYF
TRBV10-3	TRBD2	once	TRBJ2-5	TGTGCCATCAGCGAGGCTAGCGGGAGGGCCTGGTACTTC	CAISEASGRAWYF
TRBV29-1	NA	NA	TRBJ1-2	TGCAGCGTTCAAGGAGGCACCTTC	CSVQGGTF
TRBV19	NA	NA	TRBJ1-3	TGTGCCAGTAGTATAGCAGGCCCTCCGGCTGCTGGAAACACCATATATTTT	CASSIAGPPAAGNTIYF
TRBV19	TRBD1	NA	TRBJ2-7	TGTGCCAGTAGTACCCGGGACAGGGCCCACGAGCAGTACTTC	CASSTRDRAHEQYF
TRBV9	TRBD2	NA	TRBJ2-5	TGTGCCAGCAGCGTAGGTCTAGCGGGGGGGTTCCAAGAGACCCAGTACTTC	CASSVGLAGGFQETQYF
TRBV9	TRBD2	once	TRBJ2-5	TGTGCCAGCAGCGTAGGAGTAGCGGGGGGGGAGACCCAGTACTTC	CASSVGVAGGETQYF
TRBV6-5	NA	NA	TRBJ2-1	TGTGCCAGCAGTTCGTTGAGAGAGCAGTTCTTC	CASSSLREQFF
TRBV9	TRBD1	NA	TRBJ2-7	TGTGCCAGCAGCGCCCGGGACAGCCAGTACGAGCAGTACTTC	CASSARDSQYEQYF
TRBV4-3	TRBD1	few	TRBJ1-6	TGCGCCAGCAGCCAAGTCCGGGACAGTAATTCACCCCTCCACTTT	CASSQVRDSNSPLHF
TRBV12-3/TRBV12-4	NA	NA	TRBJ1-2	TGTGCCAGCGCGGTTCTTTATGGCTACACCTTC	CASAVLYGYTF
TRBV5-1	NA	NA	TRBJ1-1	TGCGCCAGCAGCTTGGGGACAGACAACACTGAAGCTTTCTTT	CASSLGTDNTEAFF
TRBV29-1	TRBD1	NA	TRBJ2-3	TGCAGCGTCGGACAGGGAAGCACAGATACGCAGTATTTT	CSVGQGSTDTQYF
TRBV27	TRBD1	few	TRBJ1-1	TGTGCCAGCAACCCGTCAGGGGGCACTGAAGCTTTCTTT	CASNPSGGTEAFF
TRBV3-1/TRBV3-2	TRBD2	NA	TRBJ2-1	TGTGCCAGCAGCCAGTTGGGCGGGGGGGCCCTATATTACAATGAGCAGTTCTTC	CASSQLGGGALYYNEQFF
TRBV9	NA	NA	TRBJ2-3	TGTGCCAGCAGCGTAGAAACAGGGAGCACAGATACGCAGTATTTT	CASSVETGSTDTQYF
TRBV10-2	TRBD1	NA	TRBJ1-1	TGCGCAGCTAAACAGGGGGACGCTGAAGCTTTCTTT	CAAKQGDAEAFF
TRBV3-1/TRBV3-2	NA	once	TRBJ2-7	TGTGCCAGCAGCCAAGTGTCGACAGGACCCTACGAGCAGTACTTC	CASSQVSTGPYEQYF
TRBV5-8	NA	NA	TRBJ2-2	TGTGCCAGCAGACAGGGGGGGAGGACCGGGGAGCTGTTTTTT	CASRQGGRTGELFF
TRBV7-9	TRBD1	few	TRBJ1-3	TGTGCCAGCAGCTCCGGACAGGTTGTCCTCTTTGGAAACACCATATATTTT	CASSSGQVVLFGNTIYF
TRBV30	NA	NA	TRBJ1-5	TGTGCCTGGAGTGCCTATCCTCAGCCCCAGCATTTT	CAWSAYPQPQHF
TRBV6-2/TRBV6-3	NA	NA	TRBJ1-2	TGTGCCAGCAGTTACTCGTCCCAGGCTGGAGGCTACACCTTC	CASSYSSQAGGYTF
TRBV19	TRBD1	NA	TRBJ1-1	TGTGCCAGTAGTCCACAGGGGGGCGGCGGCACTGAAGCTTTCTTT	CASSPQGGGGTEAFF
TRBV14	TRBD1	NA	TRBJ1-2	TGTGCCAGCAGCCCTTTCCAGGGGGCATCAGAGGAATACACCTTC	CASSPFQGASEEYTF
TRBV4-1	TRBD1	NA	TRBJ2-5	TGCGCCAGCAAAAACCCAGACAGGGACCAAGAGACCCAGTACTTC	CASKNPDRDQETQYF
TRBV27	TRBD2	NA	TRBJ2-3	TGTGCCAGCAGTTTACTGGTAGCGGGGAGCACAGATACGCAGTATTTT	CASSLLVAGSTDTQYF
TRBV27	NA	few	TRBJ1-2	TGTGCCAGTCGTGGACACAAGCGGGGGCACTATGGCTACACCTTC	CASRGHKRGHYGYTF
TRBV14	NA	NA	TRBJ2-3	TGTGCCAGCAGCCCCACTTGGAAGGGAGGCGATACGCAGTATTTT	CASSPTWKGGDTQYF
TRBV2	NA	NA	TRBJ1-2	TGTGCCAGCTCAGGGGAAGTGGGAGGCTACACCTTC	CASSGEVGGYTF
TRBV7-2	TRBD2	NA	TRBJ2-1	TGTGCCAGCAGAAGAACTAGCGGTGGGGGTGGGTTCTTC	CASRRTSGGGGFF
TRBV7-2	TRBD2	NA	TRBJ2-3	TGTGCCAGCAGCTCACCTAGCGGTAGCGGGGGGGCGGGGGTAGATACGCAGTATTTT	CASSSPSGSGGAGVDTQYF
TRBV9	TRBD1	NA	TRBJ1-2	TGTGCCAGCAGCGTGGGACAGGGGAGATATGGCTACACCTTC	CASSVGQGRYGYTF
TRBV14	NA	NA	TRBJ1-6	TGTGCCAGCAGCCAACAAATATCGGGTATTCCCCACTTT	CASSQQISGIPHF
TRBV7-2	NA	once	TRBJ1-4	TGTGCCAGCAGCTTATCACTGACAGTTCGAAGCAATGAAAAACTGTTTTTT	CASSLSLTVRSNEKLFF
TRBV4-3	TRBD2	NA	TRBJ2-3	TGCGCCAGCAGCCAGCAACCGGGACTAGCGGGAGCAGATACGCAGTATTTT	CASSQQPGLAGADTQYF